What follows are 20 T cell receptor beta chains derived from one specimen sequenced in a study of shared clonotypes between healthy human individuals. Terminally differentiated effector memory CD45RA+ cells were excluded from the naive CD8 cells, which were CD45RO-negative and positively selected for CCR7. The method was immunoSEQ multiplex PCR; TCRdb's version includes in-frame clones alone and lacks a portion of them. The sample shows about 2,100,000 clones, under 95% of them seen only once. The specimen was naive CD8+ T cells from PBMCs. These receptors all stem from a man aged 18 to 29 in good health. Some clones in this sample may be carry-over from other donors' samples.

CDR3 protein: CASSPRALPPYEQYF. In nucleotides, the CDR3 is TGTGCCAGCTCACCAAGGGCCCTACCACCCTACGAGCAGTACTTC. The V gene is TRBV18, the J gene TRBJ2-7; D is undetermined. Germline loops: CDR1 KGHSH, CDR2 LQKENI. The V gene lost 2 bases and the J gene lost 2 bases, with 13 bases spanning the gap. The length of the CDR3 is 15 residues.

The V call is TRBV29-1, the J call TRBJ2-2; TRBD2 matches 7 bases. From germline, CDR1 is SQVTM and CDR2 ANQGSEA. V lost 6 bases to trimming and J lost 1 base; unmatched junction nucleotides: 17. This CDR3 has 18 residues. The CDR3 DNA reads TGCAGCGTCCCTTCGTGGGATAGAAGCGGGGTGAACACCGGGGAGCTGTTTTTT. As protein: CSVPSWDRSGVNTGELFF.

This chain connects TRBV7-3 to TRBJ2-3; perhaps TRBD2 as D (7 bases). Germline V gene sequence: CDR1 SGHTA, CDR2 FQGTGA. CDR3 length equals 17 residues. V shed 5 bases and J shed 6 bases, with 24 bases lying between them. The CDR3 loop is CASSEVPRGRIGDTQYF. The CDR3 DNA sequence: TGTGCCAGCAGCGAGGTCCCGCGGGGGCGCATTGGGGATACGCAGTATTTT.

This clone was seen once. The rearrangement joins TRBV29-1 to TRBJ2-1; the D is unclear. The length of the CDR3 is 16 residues. Germline V gene sequence: CDR1 SQVTM, CDR2 ANQGSEA. Trimming left V 1 base short and J 0 bases short, with 13 bases between. The chain's CDR3 is CSVEVVGSSSYNEQFF. The CDR3 DNA reads as TGCAGCGTTGAAGTAGTTGGTTCTAGCTCCTACAATGAGCAGTTCTTC.

The chain is built from TRBV2 and TRBJ1-1, with D tentatively TRBD1 (6 bases). Germline CDR1 is SNHLY and CDR2 is FYNNEI. V lost 6 bases and J 7 bases, leaving 12 bases between the germline ends. This CDR3 has 12 amino acids. CDR3 DNA: TGTGCCAGCAGCTACTACAGGGATGAAGCTTTCTTT. This translates into CASSYYRDEAFF.

The chain links TRBV28 to TRBJ2-7, with TRBD2 matching over 7 bases. Germline CDR1 is MDHEN and CDR2 is SYDVKM. This CDR3 spans 15 amino acids. Losses at the gene ends were 5 bases for V and 2 bases for J; bases not matched to a gene: 9. The CDR3 DNA follows: TGTGCCAGCAGTCCAATACTAGCGACAGCCTACGAGCAGTACTTC. Protein sequence: CASSPILATAYEQYF.

The J gene is TRBJ2-2, the V gene TRBV7-9; 9 bases fit TRBD1. V lost 4 bases to trimming and J lost 4 bases; unmatched junction nucleotides: 4. The CDR3 is made up of 15 amino acids. CDR1 is SEHNR and CDR2 is FQNEAQ in the germline V gene (reference sequence). Here the CDR3 reads CASSSGTGITGELFF. Written as DNA, the CDR3 is TGTGCCAGCAGCTCCGGGACAGGGATCACCGGGGAGCTGTTTTTT.

V is TRBV7-2 and J is TRBJ2-5, with 7 positions matching TRBD1. Germline values: CDR1 SGHTA, CDR2 FQGNSA. This CDR3 is 16 amino acids long. Trimming cost V 5 bases and J 4 bases; bases outside gene matches: 13. CDR3 in DNA: TGTGCCAGCAGCGCTAGACAGGGACCCTACAGAGAGACCCAGTACTTC. Translating it yields CASSARQGPYRETQYF.

This chain connects TRBV27 to TRBJ2-4; D call uncertain. Trimming cost V 5 bases and J 0 bases, with 23 bases left between them. Per germline, CDR1 MNHEY and CDR2 SMNVEV (reference sequence). This CDR3 spans 19 amino acids. The CDR3: CASSPWVPKQNLAKNIQYF. As DNA, the CDR3 is TGTGCCAGCAGTCCCTGGGTCCCAAAGCAAAACTTAGCCAAAAACATTCAGTACTTC.

J is TRBJ2-7 and V is TRBV4-1; 10 bases are a match to TRBD2. Germline V gene sequence: CDR1 MGHRA, CDR2 YSYEKL. The CDR3 has 16 residues. V trimming: 6 bases; J trimming: 4 bases; junction bases outside the gene matches: 12. CDR3 in amino acids: CASSQLSGSGRYEQYF. CDR3 sequence (DNA): TGCGCCAGCAGTCAGCTGAGTGGTAGCGGGAGGTACGAGCAGTACTTC.

This chain links TRBV29-1 with TRBJ1-2, with D tentatively TRBD1 (6 bases). V was clipped by 1 base and J by 4 bases, with 16 bases between them. The CDR3 runs 15 residues. Germline V gene sequence: CDR1 SQVTM, CDR2 ANQGSEA. The DNA of the CDR3 is TGCAGCGTTGAAGTGATATATCGAGGGGGCTATGGCTACACCTTC. Its protein is CSVEVIYRGGYGYTF.

CDR3: CASSPGSRETQYF. CDR3 in DNA: TGTGCCAGCAGCCCGGGCAGCAGGGAGACCCAGTACTTC. This chain links TRBV7-3 with TRBJ2-5; D ambiguous. CDR1 and CDR2 from the germline V gene are SGHTA and FQGTGA. The CDR3 has 13 amino acids. V was cut by 5 bases and J by 5 bases, with 12 bases left in between.

Regarding this clone: This specimen includes other DNA sequences encoding the same CDR3. This chain joins TRBV9 and TRBJ2-7, with 9 nucleotides matching TRBD2. With 0 bases clipped from V and 4 bases from J, the junction kept 5 bases outside the gene matches. The germline gives CDR1 SGDLS, CDR2 YYNGEE. The CDR3 length is 15 residues. CDR3 amino acids: CASSVGGSGSYEQYF. In nucleotides, the CDR3 is TGTGCCAGCAGCGTAGGAGGTAGCGGGAGTTACGAGCAGTACTTC.

V is TRBV27 and J is TRBJ1-2; D call uncertain. Trimming cost V 4 bases and J 2 bases, with 11 bases left between them. The germline V gene has CDR1 MNHEY and CDR2 SMNVEV (reference sequence). The CDR3 is 14 amino acids. CDR3 in DNA: TGTGCCAGCAGTTCTATCGGCGTCAACTATGGCTACACCTTC. This gives the protein CASSSIGVNYGYTF.

The chain joins TRBV6-5 to TRBJ1-1; D gene uncertain. CDR1 and CDR2 (germline): MNHEY, SVGAGI. V shed 1 base and J shed 2 bases, with 8 bases lying between them. CDR3 size: 14 residues. The chain's CDR3 is CASSYFDRNTEAFF. The CDR3 DNA reads TGTGCCAGCAGTTACTTTGACCGAAACACTGAAGCTTTCTTT.

The rearrangement links TRBV19 to TRBJ1-1; 7 bases align to TRBD1. CDR3 length: 18 amino acids. J lost 0 bases, V lost 5 bases, and 15 bases had no gene match. Germline values: CDR1 LNHDA, CDR2 SQIVND (reference sequence). CDR3 sequence (DNA): TGTGCCAGTAGTCTCTCCGGGACAGTACGCAGGGTGAACACTGAAGCTTTCTTT. It encodes CASSLSGTVRRVNTEAFF.

This chain links TRBV27 with TRBJ1-1; D is perhaps TRBD1 (6 bases). V dropped 0 bases and J dropped 7 bases, with 15 bases sitting between them. CDR1 is MNHEY and CDR2 is SMNVEV in the germline V gene (reference sequence). The CDR3 extends over 15 amino acids. For the CDR3, the DNA is TGTGCCAGCAGTTTATCGAGGGGGAGTCTAGGTGAAGCTTTCTTT. Protein product: CASSLSRGSLGEAFF.

J is TRBJ1-2 and V is TRBV29-1, with a possible D match to TRBD1 (6 bases). This CDR3 has 15 residues. V shed 4 bases and J shed 4 bases, with 19 bases lying between them. The germline V gene has CDR1 SQVTM and CDR2 ANQGSEA. CDR3 coding DNA: TGCAGCGTTGGGGAGGGTATGACAGGTGGCTATGGCTACACCTTC. This sequence encodes CSVGEGMTGGYGYTF.

This clone turned up a few times. V is TRBV9 and J is TRBJ1-2, with D maybe TRBD1 (6 bases). Germline CDR1 SGDLS, CDR2 YYNGEE. V was pared by 4 bases and J by 4 bases, with 20 bases between. This CDR3 has 16 residues. The CDR3 loop reads CASSTNAVTGGYGYTF. CDR3 nucleotides: TGTGCCAGCAGCACCAATGCAGTGACAGGCGGCTATGGCTACACCTTC. The full variable domain, in which reference TRBV9 and TRBJ1-2 provide the parts outside the CDR3, is DSGVTQTPKHLITATGQRVTLRCSPRSGDLSVYWYQQSLDQGLQFLIQYYNGEERAKGNILERFSAQQFPDLHSELNLSSLELGDSALYFCASSTNAVTGGYGYTFGSGTRLTVV.

V gene TRBV19 combines with J gene TRBJ2-1; tentative D call: TRBD1 (8 bases). This CDR3 has 15 residues. Germline loops: CDR1 LNHDA, CDR2 SQIVND (reference sequence). V lost 4 bases to trimming and J lost 7 bases, with 17 bases between them. CDR3 protein: CASSTDREGLNEQFF. CDR3 nucleotides: TGTGCCAGTAGTACGGACAGGGAGGGCTTAAATGAGCAGTTCTTC.